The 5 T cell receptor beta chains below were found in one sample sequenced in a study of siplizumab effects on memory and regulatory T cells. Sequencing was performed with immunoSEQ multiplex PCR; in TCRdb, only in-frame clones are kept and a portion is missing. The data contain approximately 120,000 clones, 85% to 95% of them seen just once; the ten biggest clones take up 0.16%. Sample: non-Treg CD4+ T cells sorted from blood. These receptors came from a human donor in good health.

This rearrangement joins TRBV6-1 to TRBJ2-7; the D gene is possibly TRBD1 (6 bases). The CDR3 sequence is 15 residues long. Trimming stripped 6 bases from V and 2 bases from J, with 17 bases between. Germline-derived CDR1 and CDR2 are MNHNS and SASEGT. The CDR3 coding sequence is TGTGCCAGCAGGGACCGGGACACTCCGACCTACGAGCAGTACTTC. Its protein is CASRDRDTPTYEQYF.

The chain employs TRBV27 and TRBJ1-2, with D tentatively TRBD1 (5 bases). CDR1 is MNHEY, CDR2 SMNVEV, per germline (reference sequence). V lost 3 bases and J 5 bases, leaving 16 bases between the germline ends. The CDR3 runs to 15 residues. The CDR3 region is CASSLGGQFGYGYTF. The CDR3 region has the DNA TGTGCCAGCAGTTTGGGGGGTCAGTTTGGGTATGGCTACACCTTC.

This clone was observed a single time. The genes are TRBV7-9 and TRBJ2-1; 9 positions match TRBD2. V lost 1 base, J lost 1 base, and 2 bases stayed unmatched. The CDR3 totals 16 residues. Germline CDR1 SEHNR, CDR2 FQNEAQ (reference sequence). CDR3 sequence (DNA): TGTGCCAGCAGCTTAGGCGGGGGGGCATCCTACAATGAGCAGTTCTTC. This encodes CASSLGGGASYNEQFF.

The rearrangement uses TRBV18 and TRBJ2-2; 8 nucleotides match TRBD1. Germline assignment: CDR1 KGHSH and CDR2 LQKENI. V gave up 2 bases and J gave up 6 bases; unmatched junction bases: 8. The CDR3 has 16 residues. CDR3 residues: CASSPEDRGWSGELFF. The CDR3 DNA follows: TGTGCCAGCTCACCAGAAGACAGGGGATGGTCCGGGGAGCTGTTTTTT.

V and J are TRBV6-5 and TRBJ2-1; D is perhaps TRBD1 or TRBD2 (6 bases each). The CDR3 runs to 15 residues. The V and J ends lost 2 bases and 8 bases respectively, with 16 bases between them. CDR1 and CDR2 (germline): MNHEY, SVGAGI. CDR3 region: CASSYGRGVVDEQFF. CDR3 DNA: TGTGCCAGCAGTTACGGAAGGGGGGTTGTCGATGAGCAGTTCTTC.